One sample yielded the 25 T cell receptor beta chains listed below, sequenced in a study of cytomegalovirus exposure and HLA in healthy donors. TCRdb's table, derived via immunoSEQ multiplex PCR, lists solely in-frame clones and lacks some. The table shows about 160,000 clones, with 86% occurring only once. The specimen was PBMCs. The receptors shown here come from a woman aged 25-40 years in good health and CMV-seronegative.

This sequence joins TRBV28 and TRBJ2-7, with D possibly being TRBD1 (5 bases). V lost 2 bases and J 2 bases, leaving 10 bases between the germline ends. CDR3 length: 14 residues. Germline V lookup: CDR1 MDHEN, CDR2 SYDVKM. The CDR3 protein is CASSLTGAPYEQYF. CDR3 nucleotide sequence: TGTGCCAGCAGTTTAACAGGAGCACCCTACGAGCAGTACTTC.

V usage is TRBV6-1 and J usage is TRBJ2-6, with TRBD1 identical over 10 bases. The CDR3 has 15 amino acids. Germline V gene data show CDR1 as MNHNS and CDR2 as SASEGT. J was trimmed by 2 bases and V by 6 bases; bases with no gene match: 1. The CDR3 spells CASRTGGAGANVLTF. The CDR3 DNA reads TGTGCCAGCAGGACAGGGGGCGCTGGGGCCAACGTCCTGACTTTC.

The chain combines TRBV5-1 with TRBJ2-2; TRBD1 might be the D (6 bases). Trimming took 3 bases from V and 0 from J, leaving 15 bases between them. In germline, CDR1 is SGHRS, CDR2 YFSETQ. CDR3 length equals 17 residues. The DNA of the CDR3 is TGCGCCAGCAGCTCCCGGGCTGGGGGCGCGAACACCGGGGAGCTGTTTTTT. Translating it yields CASSSRAGGANTGELFF.

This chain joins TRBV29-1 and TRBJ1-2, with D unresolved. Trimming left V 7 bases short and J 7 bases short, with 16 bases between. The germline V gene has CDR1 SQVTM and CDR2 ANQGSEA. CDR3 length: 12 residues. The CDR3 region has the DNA TGCAGCGCCCGAGGGCTAGGTGCTGGCTACACCTTC. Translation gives CSARGLGAGYTF.

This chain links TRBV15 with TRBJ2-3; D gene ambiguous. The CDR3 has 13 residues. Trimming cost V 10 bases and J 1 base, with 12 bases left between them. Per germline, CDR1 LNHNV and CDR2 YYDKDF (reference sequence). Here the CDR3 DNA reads TGTGCCATCCCCCACGCCGGCACAGATACGCAGTATTTT. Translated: CAIPHAGTDTQYF.

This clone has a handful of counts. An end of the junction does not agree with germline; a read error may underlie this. CDR3: CASSAGRAWGF. The CDR3, as DNA: TGTGCCAGCAGCGCCGGGAGGGCCTGGGGTTTC. The chain combines TRBV7-6 with TRBJ2-7; 8 positions match TRBD2. Germline assignment: CDR1 SGHVS and CDR2 FNYEAQ. The length of the CDR3 is 11 residues.

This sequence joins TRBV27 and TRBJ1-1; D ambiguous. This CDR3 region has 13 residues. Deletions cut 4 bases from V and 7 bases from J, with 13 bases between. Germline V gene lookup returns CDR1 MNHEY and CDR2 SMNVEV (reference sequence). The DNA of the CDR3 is TGTGCCAGCAGTTCCCGCGGTATTGGTGAAGCTTTCTTT. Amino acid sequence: CASSSRGIGEAFF.

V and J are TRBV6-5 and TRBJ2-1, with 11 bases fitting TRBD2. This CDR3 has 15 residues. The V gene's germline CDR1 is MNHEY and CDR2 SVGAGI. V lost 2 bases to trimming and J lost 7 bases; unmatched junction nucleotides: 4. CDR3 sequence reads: CASSYTGLAENEQFF. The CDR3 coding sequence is TGTGCCAGCAGTTACACGGGACTAGCGGAAAATGAGCAGTTCTTC.

CDR3 region: CAWKGDISYEQYF. As DNA, the CDR3 is TGTGCCTGGAAGGGAGACATCTCCTACGAGCAGTACTTC. This chain connects TRBV30 to TRBJ2-7, with a tentative D call TRBD2 (5 bases). CDR3 length: 13 amino acids. Germline V gene sequence: CDR1 GTSNPN, CDR2 SVGIG (reference sequence). V lost 4 bases and J lost 0, with 10 bases in between.

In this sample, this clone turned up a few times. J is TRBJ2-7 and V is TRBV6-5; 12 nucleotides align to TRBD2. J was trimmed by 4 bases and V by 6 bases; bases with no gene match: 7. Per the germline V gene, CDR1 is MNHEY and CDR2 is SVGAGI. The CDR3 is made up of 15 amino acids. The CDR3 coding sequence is TGTGCCAGCAGAAAAACCCTAGCGGGGGGGTACGAGCAGTACTTC. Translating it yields CASRKTLAGGYEQYF.

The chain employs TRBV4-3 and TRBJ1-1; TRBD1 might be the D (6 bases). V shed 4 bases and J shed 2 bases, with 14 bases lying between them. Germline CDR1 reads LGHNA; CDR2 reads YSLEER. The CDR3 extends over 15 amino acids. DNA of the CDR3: TGCGCCAGCAGCCTAGGTGGGGGGGCCAACACTGAAGCTTTCTTT. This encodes CASSLGGGANTEAFF.

CDR3 loop: CASSFRDGLSYEQYF. The CDR3 coding sequence is TGTGCCAGCAGTTTCCGGGACGGACTCTCCTACGAGCAGTACTTC. The J gene is TRBJ2-7, the V gene TRBV13; TRBD1 or TRBD2 may be the D gene (5 bases each). Between the trimmed V and J ends, which lost 6 bases and 0 bases, there was a span of 15 bases. The germline gives CDR1 PRHDT, CDR2 FYEKMQ (reference sequence). The CDR3 runs to 15 residues.

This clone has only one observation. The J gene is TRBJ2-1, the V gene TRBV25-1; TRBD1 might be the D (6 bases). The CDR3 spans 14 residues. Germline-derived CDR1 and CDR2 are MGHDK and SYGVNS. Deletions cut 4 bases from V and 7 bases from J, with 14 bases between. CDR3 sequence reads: CASSGPGALNEQFF. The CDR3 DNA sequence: TGTGCCAGCAGTGGGCCAGGGGCGTTAAATGAGCAGTTCTTC.

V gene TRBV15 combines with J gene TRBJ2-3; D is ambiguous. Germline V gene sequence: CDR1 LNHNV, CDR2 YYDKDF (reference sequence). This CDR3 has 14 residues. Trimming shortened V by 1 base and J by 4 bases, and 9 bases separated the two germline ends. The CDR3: CATSRASEADTQYF. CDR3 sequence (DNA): TGTGCCACCAGCAGAGCGTCCGAGGCAGATACGCAGTATTTT.

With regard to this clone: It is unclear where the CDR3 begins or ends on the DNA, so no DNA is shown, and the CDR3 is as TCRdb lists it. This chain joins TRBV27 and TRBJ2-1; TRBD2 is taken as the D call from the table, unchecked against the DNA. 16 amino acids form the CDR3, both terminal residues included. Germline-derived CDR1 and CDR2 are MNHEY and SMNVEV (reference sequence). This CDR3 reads CASSLSLRAPYNEQFF.

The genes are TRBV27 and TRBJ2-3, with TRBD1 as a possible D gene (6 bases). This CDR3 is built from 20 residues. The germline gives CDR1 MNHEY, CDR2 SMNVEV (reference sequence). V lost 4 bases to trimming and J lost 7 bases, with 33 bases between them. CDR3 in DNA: TGTGCCAGCAGTTCCCAAAACTACGGGACACCACTCCCCTCACGGTATACGCAGTATTTT. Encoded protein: CASSSQNYGTPLPSRYTQYF.

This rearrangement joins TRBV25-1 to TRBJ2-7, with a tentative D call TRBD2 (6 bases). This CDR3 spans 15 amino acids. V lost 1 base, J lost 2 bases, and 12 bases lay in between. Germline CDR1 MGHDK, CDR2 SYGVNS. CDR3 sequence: CASSESERAAYEQYF. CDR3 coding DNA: TGTGCCAGCAGTGAATCCGAGCGGGCCGCCTACGAGCAGTACTTC.

CDR3 sequence: CASSYTPTGGNQPQHF. DNA of the CDR3: TGTGCCAGCAGTTACACACCGACAGGCGGCAATCAGCCCCAGCATTTT. This chain connects TRBV6-6 to TRBJ1-5; maybe TRBD1 (6 bases). The CDR3 is 16 amino acids. Germline lookup yields CDR1 MNHNY and CDR2 SVGAGI (reference sequence). The ends were cut back, 2 bases at V and 2 bases at J, with 13 bases in the middle.

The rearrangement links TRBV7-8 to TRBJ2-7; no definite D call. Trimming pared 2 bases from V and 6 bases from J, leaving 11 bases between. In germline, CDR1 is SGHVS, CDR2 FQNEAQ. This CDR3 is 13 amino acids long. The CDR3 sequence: CASSLSGPLEQYF. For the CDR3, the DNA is TGTGCCAGCAGCTTATCAGGCCCCCTCGAGCAGTACTTC.

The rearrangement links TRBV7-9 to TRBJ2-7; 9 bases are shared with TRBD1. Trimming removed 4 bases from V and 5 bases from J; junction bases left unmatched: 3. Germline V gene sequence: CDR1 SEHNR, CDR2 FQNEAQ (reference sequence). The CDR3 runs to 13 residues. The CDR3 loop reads CASSSDRGDEQYF. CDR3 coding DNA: TGTGCCAGCAGCTCGGACAGGGGCGACGAGCAGTACTTC.

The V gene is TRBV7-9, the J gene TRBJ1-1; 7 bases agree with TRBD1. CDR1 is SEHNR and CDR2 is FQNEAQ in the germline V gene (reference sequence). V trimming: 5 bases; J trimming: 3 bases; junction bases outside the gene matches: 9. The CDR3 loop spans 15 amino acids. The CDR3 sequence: CASSRSRGRDTEAFF. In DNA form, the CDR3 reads TGTGCCAGCAGCCGTTCTAGGGGGCGCGACACTGAAGCTTTCTTT.

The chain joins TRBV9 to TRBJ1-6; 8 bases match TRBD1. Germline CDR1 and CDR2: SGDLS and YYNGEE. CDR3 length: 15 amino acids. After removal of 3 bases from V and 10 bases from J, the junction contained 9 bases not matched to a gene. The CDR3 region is CASSGTGNSVSPLHF. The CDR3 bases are TGTGCCAGCAGCGGGACAGGGAATTCAGTCTCACCCCTCCACTTT.

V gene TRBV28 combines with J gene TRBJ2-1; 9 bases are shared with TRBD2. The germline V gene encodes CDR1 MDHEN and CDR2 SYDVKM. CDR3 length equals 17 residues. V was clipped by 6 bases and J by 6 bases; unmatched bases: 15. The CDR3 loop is CASSSNEAAGGGNEQFF. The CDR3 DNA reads TGTGCCAGCAGCTCGAATGAAGCGGCGGGAGGGGGCAATGAGCAGTTCTTC.

The CDR3, as DNA: TGTGCCAGCTTAGAACGAGAGACCCAGTACTTC. Translated: CASLERETQYF. V gene TRBV18 combines with J gene TRBJ2-5; D gene unclear. The germline V and J ends were trimmed by 7 bases and 4 bases, with 7 bases remaining between them. Germline lookup yields CDR1 KGHSH and CDR2 LQKENI. The CDR3 is made up of 11 amino acids.

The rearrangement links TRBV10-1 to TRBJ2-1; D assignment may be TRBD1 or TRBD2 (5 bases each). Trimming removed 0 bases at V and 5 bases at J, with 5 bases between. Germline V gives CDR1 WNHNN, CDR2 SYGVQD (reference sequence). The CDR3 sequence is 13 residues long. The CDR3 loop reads CASSESGDNEQFF. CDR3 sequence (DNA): TGCGCCAGCAGTGAGTCGGGGGACAATGAGCAGTTCTTC.